This T cell receptor (beta chain) is from a study of tumor-infiltrating lymphocytes in oesophageal squamous cell carcinoma. Turning to this clonotype: A much larger clone differs from this one at a single base, so this may be a read error.

CDR3 size: 13 residues. After removal of 3 bases from V and 11 bases from J, the junction contained 7 bases not matched to a gene. Looked up from germline, CDR1 is SNHLY and CDR2 is FYNNEI. Via MiXCR, TCRdb re-called the PCR reads, giving one row per CDR3 protein. The sample has over 10,000 distinct CDR3 sequences, more than 45% seen once. This chain uses TRBV2 with TRBJ2-5, with 9 positions matching TRBD1. Sequencing used esophageal tumor tissue. The clonotype was recovered from a female donor with esophageal squamous cell carcinoma. Here the CDR3 reads CASSEGTGNEQYF. CDR3 nucleotide sequence: TGTGCCAGCAGTGAGGGGACAGGGAATGAGCAGTACTTC.